A single sample gave rise to the 12 T cell receptor beta chains below, sequenced in a study of cytomegalovirus exposure and HLA in healthy donors. The PCR had 60 Vbeta and 13 Jbeta primers. This table comes from immunoSEQ multiplex PCR, and its TCRdb copy is limited to in-frame clones, with some not included. The sample consists of some 200,000 clones, less than 85% of them appearing once. Specimen: PBMCs. These receptors were collected from a girl aged 5-17 years in good health and CMV-seropositive.

This chain links TRBV7-2 with TRBJ2-5; D remains ambiguous. Germline V gene lookup returns CDR1 SGHTA and CDR2 FQGNSA. Deletions cut 1 base from V and 5 bases from J, with 14 bases between. This CDR3 has 15 residues. The DNA of the CDR3 is TGTGCCAGCAGCTTAGGTAGCTACCTGGTGGAGACCCAGTACTTC. Its protein is CASSLGSYLVETQYF.

The rearrangement uses TRBV9 and TRBJ2-5, with a possible D match to TRBD2 (6 bases). Germline CDR1 and CDR2: SGDLS and YYNGEE. Trimming cost V 3 bases and J 7 bases, with 19 bases left between them. The CDR3 sequence is 15 residues long. CDR3 nucleotide sequence: TGTGCCAGCAGCGCCCTTCGGGACTCTGGGGGGACCCAGTACTTC. Its translation is CASSALRDSGGTQYF. The full variable domain, its missing parts supplied by reference TRBV9 and TRBJ2-5, is DSGVTQTPKHLITATGQRVTLRCSPRSGDLSVYWYQQSLDQGLQFLIQYYNGEERAKGNILERFSAQQFPDLHSELNLSSLELGDSALYFCASSALRDSGGTQYFGPGTRLLVL.

CDR3 nucleotides: TGCGCCAGCAGCCCCTCGGGTGGAGGGTTGCAAGAGACCCAGTACTTC. Translated: CASSPSGGGLQETQYF. The rearrangement links TRBV5-1 to TRBJ2-5; weak D call: TRBD2 (6 bases). V shed 4 bases and J shed 2 bases, with 18 bases lying between them. The CDR3 loop spans 16 amino acids. Germline loops: CDR1 SGHRS, CDR2 YFSETQ. The full variable domain, with the rest looked up from reference TRBV5-1 and TRBJ2-5, is KAGVTQTPRYLIKTRGQQVTLSCSPISGHRSVSWYQQTPGQGLQFLFEYFSETQRNKGNFPGRFSGRQFSNSRSEMNVSTLELGDSALYLCASSPSGGGLQETQYFGPGTRLLVL.

On this clone itself: The identical CDR3 is also encoded by other nucleotide sequences in the sample. The rearrangement uses TRBV10-3 and TRBJ2-7; D is possibly TRBD1 (7 bases). The V end was cut by 2 bases, the J end by 3 bases, with 17 bases between. CDR1 is ENHRY and CDR2 is SYGVKD in the germline V gene. This CDR3 region has 16 residues. CDR3 protein: CAISEILAQGGYEQYF. The CDR3 DNA reads TGTGCCATCAGTGAGATATTGGCCCAGGGGGGCTACGAGCAGTACTTC.

The V and J genes are TRBV28 and TRBJ2-5; 7 nucleotides agree with TRBD2. This CDR3 region has 15 residues. Germline loops: CDR1 MDHEN, CDR2 SYDVKM. V gave up 7 bases and J gave up 0 bases; unmatched junction bases: 8. CDR3 sequence (DNA): TGTGCCAGCACCAGAGGGCGGGAGTACCAAGAGACCCAGTACTTC. Its translation: CASTRGREYQETQYF.

This clone was seen only a few times. The V gene is TRBV6-6, the J gene TRBJ2-7; D might be TRBD1 (5 bases). Germline V gene sequence: CDR1 MNHNY, CDR2 SVGAGI (reference sequence). The length of the CDR3 is 14 residues. V lost 2 bases, J lost 3 bases, and 11 bases lay in between. The CDR3 loop is CASSYVGQNYEQYF. The CDR3 DNA is TGTGCCAGCAGTTACGTGGGGCAGAACTACGAGCAGTACTTC.

Only a few counts were recorded for this clone. The chain uses TRBV11-3 and TRBJ2-1; TRBD2 is a possible D gene (5 bases). The V end was cut by 5 bases, the J end by 9 bases, with 14 bases between. The CDR3 is 13 amino acids. Germline V gene lookup returns CDR1 SGHNT and CDR2 YENEEA. CDR3 loop: CASSPRPSGEQFF. CDR3 bases: TGTGCCAGCAGCCCCAGACCCAGCGGTGAGCAGTTCTTC.

This sequence joins TRBV2 and TRBJ1-5; perhaps TRBD1 as D (5 bases). Germline CDR1 is SNHLY and CDR2 is FYNNEI. CDR3 size: 15 residues. Between the trimmed V and J ends, which lost 3 bases and 7 bases, there was a span of 16 bases. The CDR3 DNA reads TGTGCCAGCAGTGATATGGGGGGGATCGGGCAGCCCCAGCATTTT. It translates to CASSDMGGIGQPQHF.

This chain uses TRBV5-1 with TRBJ1-2; a possible D gene is TRBD1 (6 bases). Trimming took 4 bases from V and 5 from J, leaving 15 bases between them. CDR3 length equals 14 residues. CDR1 and CDR2 (germline): SGHRS, YFSETQ. The CDR3 spells CASSLDSGGYGYTF. CDR3 in DNA: TGCGCCAGCAGCCTGGACAGTGGAGGATATGGCTACACCTTC.

This clone was seen a handful of times. The chain employs TRBV4-3 and TRBJ1-4; the D gene is possibly TRBD1 (6 bases). The CDR3 has 17 amino acids. Per germline, CDR1 LGHNA and CDR2 YSLEER. The V gene lost 1 base and the J gene lost 4 bases, with 16 bases spanning the gap. CDR3 nucleotide sequence: TGCGCCAGCAGCCAAGGTCCACAGGGCGCAAATAATGAAAAACTGTTTTTT. Translation gives CASSQGPQGANNEKLFF.

The chain is built from TRBV18 and TRBJ2-5; perhaps TRBD1 as D (6 bases). V lost 0 bases and J lost 2, with 10 bases in between. The germline gives CDR1 KGHSH, CDR2 LQKENI. This CDR3 region has 15 residues. DNA for the CDR3: TGTGCCAGCTCACCACCGTCGAGGGGGCAAGAGACCCAGTACTTC. Its protein is CASSPPSRGQETQYF.

V gene TRBV5-4 combines with J gene TRBJ2-7; 14 bases map to TRBD2. This CDR3 contains 19 residues. Per germline, CDR1 SGHNT and CDR2 YYREEE (reference sequence). J lost 7 bases, V lost 4 bases, and 19 bases had no gene match. CDR3 region: CASSPGLGLAGASLGEQYF. The CDR3 nucleotides are TGTGCCAGCAGCCCCGGATTGGGACTAGCGGGGGCTTCCCTCGGGGAGCAGTACTTC.